This TCR beta chain was profiled in a study of T-cell memory formation after mild COVID-19. Study-level information: TCR clusters were largely donor specific.

This CDR3 spans 15 amino acids. From germline, CDR1 is KGHSH and CDR2 LQKENI. Trimming took 3 bases from V and 7 from J, leaving 16 bases between them. TCRdb passed the 5' RACE reads through MiXCR, listing each CDR3 protein once. The sample has approximately 340,000 distinct CDR3 sequences, approximately 15% seen once; the top ten hold 20% to 25%. Study-level findings and limits: CD4+ contracting clones were mainly CM and EM; CD8+ ones, EMRA.

This clonotype appeared many times. Its cognate antigen is unknown. Sequenced material: PBMCs or a T cell subset sorted from them (not recorded which). This sequence originates from a man younger than 35 who had mild COVID-19 (a few samples of this study predate the infection). Cell type and time point are not known. This chain joins TRBV18 and TRBJ1-5; D gene uncertain. CDR3 amino acids: CASSPRGSMSQPQHF. The CDR3 DNA is TGTGCCAGCTCACCTCGAGGGTCCATGAGCCAGCCCCAGCATTTT.